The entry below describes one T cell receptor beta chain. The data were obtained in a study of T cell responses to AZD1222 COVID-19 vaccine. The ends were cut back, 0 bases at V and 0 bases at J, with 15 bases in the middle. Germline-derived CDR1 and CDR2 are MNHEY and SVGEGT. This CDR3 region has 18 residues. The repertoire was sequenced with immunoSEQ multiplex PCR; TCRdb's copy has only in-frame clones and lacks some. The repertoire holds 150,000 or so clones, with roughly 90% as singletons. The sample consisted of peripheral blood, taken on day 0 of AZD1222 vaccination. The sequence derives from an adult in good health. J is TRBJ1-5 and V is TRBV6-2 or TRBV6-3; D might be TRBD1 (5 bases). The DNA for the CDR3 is TGTGCCAGCAGTTACTCTCCCGGGACCGTCCTTAGCAATCAGCCCCAGCATTTT. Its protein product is CASSYSPGTVLSNQPQHF.